The 25 T cell receptor beta chains below all came from one sample that was sequenced in a study of blood T cell repertoires in COVID-19. TCRdb's table, derived via immunoSEQ multiplex PCR, lists solely in-frame clones and lacks some. The table includes 150,000 to 200,000 clones, roughly 80% detected once. Sequencing used peripheral blood. The receptor set was obtained from a man in his 60s with acute or convalescent COVID-19.

The V gene is TRBV30, the J gene TRBJ1-5; D is unresolved. Between the trimmed V and J ends, which lost 2 bases and 0 bases, there was a span of 8 bases. The CDR3 contains 14 residues. Germline CDR1 and CDR2: GTSNPN and SVGIG (reference sequence). The CDR3 sequence is CAWSSGSSNQPQHF. The CDR3 bases are TGTGCCTGGAGTTCCGGGTCTAGCAATCAGCCCCAGCATTTT.

The chain joins TRBV18 to TRBJ1-1; 8 bases align to TRBD1. This CDR3 is built from 16 residues. Germline lookup yields CDR1 KGHSH and CDR2 LQKENI. V shed 2 bases, J shed 1 base, and the junction held 6 bases outside the gene matches. The CDR3 sequence: CASSPIGQGWNTEAFF. The DNA for the CDR3 is TGTGCCAGCTCACCAATTGGACAGGGTTGGAACACTGAAGCTTTCTTT.

The CDR3 reads CASSAPGTEQYF. In nucleotides, the CDR3 is TGTGCCAGCAGCGCCCCCGGGACTGAGCAGTACTTC. The rearrangement links TRBV7-3 to TRBJ2-7, with a tentative D call TRBD2 (6 bases). Germline V gene data show CDR1 as SGHTA and CDR2 as FQGTGA. This CDR3 contains 12 residues. Trimming left V 5 bases short and J 7 bases short, with 12 bases between.

The CDR3 DNA reads as TGCAGTGCAACATATAATGAGCAGTTCTTC. Amino acids: CSATYNEQFF. The rearrangement joins TRBV20-1 to TRBJ2-1, with D unclear. The V and J ends lost 6 bases and 7 bases respectively, with 7 bases between them. CDR1 is DFQATT, CDR2 SNEGSKA, per germline (reference sequence). The CDR3 has 10 amino acids.

The chain couples TRBV7-6 to TRBJ2-3; maybe TRBD2 (6 bases). Germline V gives CDR1 SGHVS, CDR2 FNYEAQ. V was trimmed by 2 bases and J by 0 bases, leaving 18 bases between them. The CDR3 contains 18 residues. The CDR3 DNA is TGTGCCAGCAGCTTACGGGTCGGCGGGGCCACCAGCACAGATACGCAGTATTTT. Protein product: CASSLRVGGATSTDTQYF.

V and J are TRBV2 and TRBJ1-4, with D unclear. The CDR3 sequence is 14 residues long. V was pared by 4 bases and J by 4 bases, with 10 bases between. From germline, CDR1 is SNHLY and CDR2 FYNNEI. The CDR3 region has the DNA TGTGCCAGCAGTGTTGGCAGGATTAATGAAAAACTGTTTTTT. This gives the protein CASSVGRINEKLFF.

The chain joins TRBV27 to TRBJ2-7, with 10 bases identical to TRBD1. The CDR3 length is 15 residues. V was clipped by 6 bases and J by 0 bases; unmatched bases: 5. The V gene's germline CDR1 is MNHEY and CDR2 SMNVEV (reference sequence). The DNA for the CDR3 is TGTGCCAGCAGGGCATGGGACAGGGGCTCCTACGAGCAGTACTTC. It yields the protein CASRAWDRGSYEQYF.

The chain joins TRBV2 to TRBJ1-1; a weak D match, TRBD1 (5 bases). This CDR3 comprises 13 residues. Trimming stripped 3 bases from V and 1 base from J, with 6 bases between. The germline CDR1 and CDR2 sequences are SNHLY and FYNNEI. CDR3 nucleotides: TGTGCCAGCAGTGACCAGGGGAACACTGAAGCTTTCTTT. Protein: CASSDQGNTEAFF.

This clone showed up just once. The rearrangement uses TRBV28 and TRBJ2-7; 9 bases line up with TRBD1. The junction had 10 bases not matched to a gene; V was cut back by 6 bases and J by 4 bases. CDR1 is MDHEN, CDR2 SYDVKM, per germline. This CDR3 region has 15 residues. The CDR3 nucleotides are TGTGCCAGCAGCCGAACCGGGACAGGGAGGTACGAGCAGTACTTC. Its translation: CASSRTGTGRYEQYF.

The rearrangement joins TRBV30 to TRBJ1-1; D gene uncertain. V was cut by 5 bases and J by 4 bases, with 11 bases left in between. The V gene's germline CDR1 is GTSNPN and CDR2 SVGIG (reference sequence). CDR3 length: 12 amino acids. This CDR3 is CAWRGLSTEAFF. The CDR3 DNA reads TGTGCCTGGCGTGGGTTGAGCACTGAAGCTTTCTTT.

CDR3: CASSPLGGSGSNQPQHF. CDR3 coding DNA: TGTGCCAGCAGTCCCCTGGGAGGCTCGGGTAGCAATCAGCCCCAGCATTTT. The chain is built from TRBV6-6 and TRBJ1-5; no clear D gene. This CDR3 spans 17 amino acids. Trimming took off 5 bases at V and 0 bases at J, with 17 bases between the two ends. Germline V gene lookup returns CDR1 MNHNY and CDR2 SVGAGI (reference sequence).

CDR3 region: CASSSSGLAGGFSDTQYF. The CDR3 DNA is TGCGCCAGCAGCTCCTCCGGACTAGCGGGGGGGTTCTCAGATACGCAGTATTTT. The chain carries TRBV5-1 and TRBJ2-3; 15 positions match TRBD2. CDR1 SGHRS and CDR2 YFSETQ come from the germline V gene. The CDR3 spans 18 residues. With 3 bases clipped from V and 4 bases from J, the junction kept 9 bases outside the gene matches.

The chain joins TRBV28 to TRBJ2-7; 7 bases are a match to TRBD2. This CDR3 spans 15 amino acids. The J segment lost 2 bases and the V segment lost 4 bases, leaving 8 bases of the junction unmatched. Germline V CDR1 and CDR2: MDHEN, SYDVKM. The DNA for the CDR3 is TGTGCCAGCAGTTCTCTCGGACTAGACCCCTACGAGCAGTACTTC. The encoded protein is CASSSLGLDPYEQYF.

In the case of this clone: The junction does not match germline at one end; this may be a read error. The J gene is TRBJ1-5, the V gene TRBV27; D is undetermined. The germline V gene has CDR1 MNHEY and CDR2 SMNVEV (reference sequence). The CDR3 consists of 14 residues. The CDR3, as DNA: TGTGCCAGCAGTGTATCCCTTAGCAATCAGCCCCAGCATTTT. This codes for CASSVSLSNQPQHF.

The V call is TRBV7-9, the J call TRBJ1-1; maybe TRBD1 (5 bases). V lost 0 bases to trimming and J lost 4 bases, with 9 bases between them. CDR1 SEHNR and CDR2 FQNEAQ come from the germline V gene (reference sequence). CDR3 length: 14 residues. The CDR3 DNA reads as TGTGCCAGCAGCTTAGCGCAGGGTGGCACTGAAGCTTTCTTT. It translates to CASSLAQGGTEAFF.

The V and J genes are TRBV2 and TRBJ1-1; tentatively, D is TRBD1 (5 bases). V dropped 6 bases and J dropped 4 bases, with 12 bases sitting between them. The germline gives CDR1 SNHLY, CDR2 FYNNEI. The CDR3 spans 13 residues. CDR3: CASSTQGGTEAFF. As DNA, the CDR3 is TGTGCCAGCAGCACTCAGGGTGGCACTGAAGCTTTCTTT.

In the case of this clone: Other DNA sequences in this sample translate to the same CDR3. The chain joins TRBV11-2 to TRBJ2-1; D gene ambiguous. Trimming removed 1 base from V and 3 bases from J, with 4 bases in between. CDR1 is SGHAT, CDR2 FQNNGV, per germline. This CDR3 contains 13 residues. The CDR3 nucleotides read TGTGCCAGCAGCTTAGCGCGCTACAATGAGCAGTTCTTC. Protein: CASSLARYNEQFF.

The chain uses TRBV9 and TRBJ1-2, with D tentatively TRBD1 (6 bases). With 7 bases removed from V and 2 bases from J, the gap between germline ends came to 21 bases. CDR1 and CDR2 from the germline V gene are SGDLS and YYNGEE. CDR3 size: 16 residues. Here the CDR3 reads CASAQSGGALNYGYTF. CDR3 sequence (DNA): TGTGCCAGCGCACAATCCGGGGGGGCTTTAAACTATGGCTACACCTTC.

V gene TRBV7-9 combines with J gene TRBJ2-3, with D perhaps matching TRBD1 (6 bases). This CDR3 has 13 amino acids. The V end lost 5 bases, the J end lost 5 bases, and 11 bases lay between the germline ends. CDR1 SEHNR and CDR2 FQNEAQ come from the germline V gene (reference sequence). Here the CDR3 reads CASSERDIDTQYF. The CDR3 nucleotides are TGTGCCAGCAGCGAAAGGGACATAGATACGCAGTATTTT. Filled out from reference TRBV7-9 and TRBJ2-3, the complete variable domain reads DTGVSQNPRHKITKRGQNVTFRCDPISEHNRLYWYRQTLGQGPEFLTYFQNEAQLEKSRLLSDRFSAERPKGSFSTLEIQRTEQGDSAMYLCASSERDIDTQYFGPGTRLTVL.

V and J are TRBV9 and TRBJ1-3; 8 nucleotides line up with TRBD1. Germline V gives CDR1 SGDLS, CDR2 YYNGEE. The V gene end was trimmed by 4 bases and the J gene end by 1 base; junction bases not matched to a gene: 4. The CDR3 is made up of 15 amino acids. CDR3 loop: CASSYYRGSGNTIYF. CDR3 nucleotide sequence: TGTGCCAGCAGCTATTACAGGGGGTCTGGAAACACCATATATTTT.

Of note for this clone: In the same sample, other DNA sequences code for this CDR3. This sequence joins TRBV2 and TRBJ1-5; D is possibly TRBD1 (5 bases). The length of the CDR3 is 14 residues. The germline V and J ends were trimmed by 6 bases and 2 bases, with 11 bases remaining between them. Looked up from germline, CDR1 is SNHLY and CDR2 is FYNNEI. The CDR3 here is CASSQGGGNQPQHF. Written as DNA, the CDR3 is TGTGCCAGCAGCCAGGGTGGGGGCAATCAGCCCCAGCATTTT.

The DNA of the CDR3 is TGTGCCAGCAGTGAGATCCAAGAGACCCAGTACTTC. Amino acids: CASSEIQETQYF. The genes are TRBV6-2 or TRBV6-3 and TRBJ2-5; no clear D. This CDR3 has 12 residues. Trimming took 5 bases from V and 1 from J, leaving 5 bases between them. Germline-derived CDR1 and CDR2 are MNHEY and SVGEGT.

V is TRBV3-1 (or the pseudogene TRBV3-2) and J is TRBJ2-7, with TRBD2 matching 10 bases. The V gene end was trimmed by 0 bases and the J gene end by 12 bases; junction bases not matched to a gene: 11. This CDR3 is 15 amino acids long. CDR1 LGHDT and CDR2 YNNKEL come from the germline V gene (reference sequence). The CDR3 region is CASSQDRSSGSWVYF. The CDR3 bases are TGTGCCAGCAGCCAAGATAGATCTAGCGGGAGCTGGGTGTACTTC.

The chain employs TRBV19 and TRBJ1-1, with 10 bases matching TRBD1. The CDR3 is 14 residues long. V lost 6 bases, J lost 5 bases, and 6 bases stayed unmatched. Germline V gene sequence: CDR1 LNHDA, CDR2 SQIVND (reference sequence). For the CDR3, the DNA is TGTGCCAGTAGCTGGGACAGGGGAAGTACTGAAGCTTTCTTT. Its protein product is CASSWDRGSTEAFF.

This rearrangement joins TRBV27 to TRBJ1-2; 9 nucleotides line up with TRBD1. The germline gives CDR1 MNHEY, CDR2 SMNVEV (reference sequence). Germline trimming cut 0 bases from V and 8 bases from J; bases unmatched to any gene: 7. The CDR3 is 15 residues long. In DNA, the CDR3 is TGTGCCAGCAGTTTATCCGGGACAGGGTTGATCGGCTACACCTTC. As protein: CASSLSGTGLIGYTF.